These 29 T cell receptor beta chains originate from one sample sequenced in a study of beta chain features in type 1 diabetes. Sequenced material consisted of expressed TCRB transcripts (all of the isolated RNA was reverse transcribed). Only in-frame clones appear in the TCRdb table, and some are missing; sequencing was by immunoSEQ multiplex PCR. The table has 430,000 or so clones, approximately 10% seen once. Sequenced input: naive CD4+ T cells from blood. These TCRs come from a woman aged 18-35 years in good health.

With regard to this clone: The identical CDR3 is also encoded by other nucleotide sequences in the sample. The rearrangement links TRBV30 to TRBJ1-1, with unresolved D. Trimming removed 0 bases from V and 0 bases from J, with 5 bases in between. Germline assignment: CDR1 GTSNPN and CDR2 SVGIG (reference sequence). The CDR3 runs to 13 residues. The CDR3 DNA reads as TGTGCCTGGAGTGTCGACTTGAACACTGAAGCTTTCTTT. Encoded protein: CAWSVDLNTEAFF.

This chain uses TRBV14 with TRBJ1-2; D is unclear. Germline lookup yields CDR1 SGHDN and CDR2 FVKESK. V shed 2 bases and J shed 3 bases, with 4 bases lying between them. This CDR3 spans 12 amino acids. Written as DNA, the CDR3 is TGTGCCAGCAGCCAATCCTACTATGGCTACACCTTC. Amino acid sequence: CASSQSYYGYTF.

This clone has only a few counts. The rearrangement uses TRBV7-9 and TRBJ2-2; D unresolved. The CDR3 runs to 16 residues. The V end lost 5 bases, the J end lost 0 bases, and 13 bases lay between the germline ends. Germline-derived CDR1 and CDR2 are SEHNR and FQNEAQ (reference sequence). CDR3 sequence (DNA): TGTGCCAGCAGCGATAGTCGCGGATCGAACACCGGGGAGCTGTTTTTT. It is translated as CASSDSRGSNTGELFF.

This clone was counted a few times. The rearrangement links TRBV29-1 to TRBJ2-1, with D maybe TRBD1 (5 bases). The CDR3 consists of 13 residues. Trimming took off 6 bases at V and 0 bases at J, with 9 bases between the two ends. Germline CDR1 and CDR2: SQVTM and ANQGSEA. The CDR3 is CSVTGHSYNEQFF. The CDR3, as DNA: TGCAGCGTCACAGGTCACTCCTACAATGAGCAGTTCTTC.

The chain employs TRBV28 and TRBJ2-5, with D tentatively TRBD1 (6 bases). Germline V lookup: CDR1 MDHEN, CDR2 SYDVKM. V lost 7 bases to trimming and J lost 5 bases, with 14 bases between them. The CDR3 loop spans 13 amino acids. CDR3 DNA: TGTGCCAGCAAACTACAGGGTAGGGAGACCCAGTACTTC. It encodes CASKLQGRETQYF.

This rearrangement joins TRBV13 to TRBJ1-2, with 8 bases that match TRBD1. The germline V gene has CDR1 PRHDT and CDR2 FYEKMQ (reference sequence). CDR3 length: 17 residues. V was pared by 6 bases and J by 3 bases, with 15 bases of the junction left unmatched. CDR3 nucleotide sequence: TGTGCCAGCAGGACTGTCGTAGCAGGGGGCGCGGACTATGGCTACACCTTC. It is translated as CASRTVVAGGADYGYTF.

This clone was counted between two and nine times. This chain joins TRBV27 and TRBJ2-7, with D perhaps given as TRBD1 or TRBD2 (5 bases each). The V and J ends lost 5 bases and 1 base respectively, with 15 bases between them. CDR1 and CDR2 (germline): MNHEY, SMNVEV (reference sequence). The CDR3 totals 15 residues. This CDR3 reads CASSLHTGRSYEQYF. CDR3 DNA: TGTGCCAGCAGTCTACATACGGGACGATCCTACGAGCAGTACTTC.

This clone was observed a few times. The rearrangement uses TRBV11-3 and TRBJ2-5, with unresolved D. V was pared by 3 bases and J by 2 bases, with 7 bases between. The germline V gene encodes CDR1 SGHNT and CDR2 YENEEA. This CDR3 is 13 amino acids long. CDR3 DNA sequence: TGTGCCAGCAGCTTTCGTGGTCAAGAGACCCAGTACTTC. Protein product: CASSFRGQETQYF. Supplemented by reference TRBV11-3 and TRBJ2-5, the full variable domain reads EAGVVQSPRYKIIEKKQPVAFWCNPISGHNTLYWYLQNLGQGPELLIRYENEEAVDDSQLPKDRFSAERLKGVDSTLKIQPAELGDSAVYLCASSFRGQETQYFGPGTRLLVL.

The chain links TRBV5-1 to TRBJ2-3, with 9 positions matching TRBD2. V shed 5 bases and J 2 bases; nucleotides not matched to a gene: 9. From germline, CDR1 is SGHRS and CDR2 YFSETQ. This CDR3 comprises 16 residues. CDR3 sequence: CASSTQGGRATDTQYF. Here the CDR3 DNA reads TGCGCCAGCAGTACTCAGGGCGGGAGGGCCACAGATACGCAGTATTTT. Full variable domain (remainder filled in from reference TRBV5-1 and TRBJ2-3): KAGVTQTPRYLIKTRGQQVTLSCSPISGHRSVSWYQQTPGQGLQFLFEYFSETQRNKGNFPGRFSGRQFSNSRSEMNVSTLELGDSALYLCASSTQGGRATDTQYFGPGTRLTVL.

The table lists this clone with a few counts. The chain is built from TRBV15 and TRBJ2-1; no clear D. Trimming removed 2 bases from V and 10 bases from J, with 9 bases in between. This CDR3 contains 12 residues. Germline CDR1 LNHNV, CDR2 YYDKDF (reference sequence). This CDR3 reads CATSRPVWEQFF. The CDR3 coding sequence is TGTGCCACCAGCAGACCAGTCTGGGAGCAGTTCTTC. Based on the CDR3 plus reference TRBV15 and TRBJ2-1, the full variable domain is DAMVIQNPRYQVTQFGKPVTLSCSQTLNHNVMYWYQQKSSQAPKLLFHYYDKDFNNEADTPDNFQSRRPNTSFCFLDIRSPGLGDTAMYLCATSRPVWEQFFGPGTRLTVL.

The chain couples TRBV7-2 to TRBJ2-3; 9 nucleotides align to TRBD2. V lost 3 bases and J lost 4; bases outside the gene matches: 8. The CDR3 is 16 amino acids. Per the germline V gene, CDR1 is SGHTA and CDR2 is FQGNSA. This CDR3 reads CASSFRLAGRADTQYF. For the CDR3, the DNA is TGTGCCAGCAGCTTTCGGCTAGCGGGAAGAGCAGATACGCAGTATTTT.

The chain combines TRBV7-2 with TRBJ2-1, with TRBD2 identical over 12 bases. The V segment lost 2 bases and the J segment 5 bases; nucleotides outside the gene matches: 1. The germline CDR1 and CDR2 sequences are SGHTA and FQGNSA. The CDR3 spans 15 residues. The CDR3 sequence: CASSLRLAGDNEQFF. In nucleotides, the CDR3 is TGTGCCAGCAGCTTAAGACTAGCGGGGGACAATGAGCAGTTCTTC.

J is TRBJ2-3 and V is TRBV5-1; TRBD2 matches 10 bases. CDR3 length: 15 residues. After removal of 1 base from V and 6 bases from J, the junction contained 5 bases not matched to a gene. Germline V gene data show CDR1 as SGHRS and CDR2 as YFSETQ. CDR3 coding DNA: TGCGCCAGCAGCTTGACTAGCGGGGCCTCGGATACGCAGTATTTT. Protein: CASSLTSGASDTQYF. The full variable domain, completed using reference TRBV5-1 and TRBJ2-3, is KAGVTQTPRYLIKTRGQQVTLSCSPISGHRSVSWYQQTPGQGLQFLFEYFSETQRNKGNFPGRFSGRQFSNSRSEMNVSTLELGDSALYLCASSLTSGASDTQYFGPGTRLTVL.

The CDR3 sequence: CASSSGLGSIQYF. The CDR3 DNA reads TGCGCCAGCAGCTCGGGACTAGGATCCATTCAGTACTTC. This rearrangement joins TRBV5-1 to TRBJ2-4; 8 bases map to TRBD2. Germline V gives CDR1 SGHRS, CDR2 YFSETQ. The CDR3 covers 13 residues. The junction had 5 bases not matched to a gene; V was cut back by 3 bases and J by 9 bases.

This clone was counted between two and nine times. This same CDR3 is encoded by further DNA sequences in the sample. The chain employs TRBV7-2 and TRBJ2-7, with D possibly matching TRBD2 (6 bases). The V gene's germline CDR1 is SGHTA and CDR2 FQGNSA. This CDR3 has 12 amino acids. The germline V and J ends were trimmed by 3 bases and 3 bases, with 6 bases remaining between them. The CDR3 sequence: CASSLTSYEQYF. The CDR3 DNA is TGTGCCAGCAGCTTGACTAGCTACGAGCAGTACTTC.

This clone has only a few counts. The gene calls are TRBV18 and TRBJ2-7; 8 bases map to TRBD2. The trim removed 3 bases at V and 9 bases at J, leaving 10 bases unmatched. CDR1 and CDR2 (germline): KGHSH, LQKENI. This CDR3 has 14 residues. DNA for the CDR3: TGTGCCAGCTCACCTCGCCTAAACGGGAGGGGGCAGTACTTC. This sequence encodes CASSPRLNGRGQYF.

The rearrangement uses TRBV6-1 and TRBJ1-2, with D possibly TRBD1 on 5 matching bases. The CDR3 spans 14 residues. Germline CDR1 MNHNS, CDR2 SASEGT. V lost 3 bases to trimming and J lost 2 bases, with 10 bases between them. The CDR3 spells CASSDRAGNYGYTF. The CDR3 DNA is TGTGCCAGCAGTGATCGGGCAGGGAACTATGGCTACACCTTC.

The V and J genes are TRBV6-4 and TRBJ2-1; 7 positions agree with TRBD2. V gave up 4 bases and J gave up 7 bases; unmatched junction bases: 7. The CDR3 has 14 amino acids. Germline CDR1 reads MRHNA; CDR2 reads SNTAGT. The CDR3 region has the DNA TGTGCCAGCAGTGTTGGACTAGGAACAAATGAGCAGTTCTTC. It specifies CASSVGLGTNEQFF.

The CDR3 sequence: CARLQGISLLSQETQYF. CDR3 nucleotides: TGTGCCAGACTACAGGGTATCTCACTGTTGTCCCAAGAGACCCAGTACTTC. The chain carries TRBV6-9 and TRBJ2-5, with D perhaps matching TRBD1 (6 bases). This CDR3 has 17 residues. Per the germline V gene, CDR1 is MNHGY and CDR2 is SVAAGI. The germline V and J ends were trimmed by 9 bases and 1 base, with 24 bases remaining between them.

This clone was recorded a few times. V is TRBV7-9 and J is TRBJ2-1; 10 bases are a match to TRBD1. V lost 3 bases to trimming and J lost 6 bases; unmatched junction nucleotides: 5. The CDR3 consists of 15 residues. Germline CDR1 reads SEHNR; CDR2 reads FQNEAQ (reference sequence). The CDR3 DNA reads TGTGCCAGCAGCTTCTATGGACAGGGGGTCAATGAGCAGTTCTTC. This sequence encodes CASSFYGQGVNEQFF.

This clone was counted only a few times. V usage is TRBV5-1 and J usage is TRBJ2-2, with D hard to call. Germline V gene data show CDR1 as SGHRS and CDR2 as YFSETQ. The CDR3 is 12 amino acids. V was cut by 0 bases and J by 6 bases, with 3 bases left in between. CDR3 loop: CASSLGPGELFF. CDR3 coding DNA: TGCGCCAGCAGCTTGGGACCCGGGGAGCTGTTTTTT. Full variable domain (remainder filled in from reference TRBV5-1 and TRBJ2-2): KAGVTQTPRYLIKTRGQQVTLSCSPISGHRSVSWYQQTPGQGLQFLFEYFSETQRNKGNFPGRFSGRQFSNSRSEMNVSTLELGDSALYLCASSLGPGELFFGEGSRLTVL.

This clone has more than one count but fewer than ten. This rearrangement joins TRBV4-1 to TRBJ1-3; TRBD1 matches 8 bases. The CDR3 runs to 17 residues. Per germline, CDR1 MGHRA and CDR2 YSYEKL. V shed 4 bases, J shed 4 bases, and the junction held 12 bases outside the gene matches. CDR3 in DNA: TGCGCCAGCAGCCCCGGCGGGGGCAGGGGGCGCGGAAACACCATATATTTT. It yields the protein CASSPGGGRGRGNTIYF.

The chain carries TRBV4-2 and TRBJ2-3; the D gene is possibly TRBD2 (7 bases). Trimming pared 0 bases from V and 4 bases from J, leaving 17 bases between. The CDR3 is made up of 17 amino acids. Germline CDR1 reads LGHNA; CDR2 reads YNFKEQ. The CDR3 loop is CASSQDNRGAGPDTQYF. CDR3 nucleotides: TGTGCCAGCAGCCAAGATAACCGGGGGGCAGGCCCAGATACGCAGTATTTT.

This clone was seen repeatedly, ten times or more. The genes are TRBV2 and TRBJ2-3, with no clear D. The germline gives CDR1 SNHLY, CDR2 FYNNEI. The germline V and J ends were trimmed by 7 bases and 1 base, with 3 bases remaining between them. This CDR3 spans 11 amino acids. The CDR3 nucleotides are TGTGCCAGCAAGGGCACAGATACGCAGTATTTT. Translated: CASKGTDTQYF.

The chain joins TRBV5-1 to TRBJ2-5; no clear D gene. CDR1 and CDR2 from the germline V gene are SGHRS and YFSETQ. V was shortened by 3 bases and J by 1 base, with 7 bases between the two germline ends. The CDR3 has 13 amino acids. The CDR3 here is CASSYTPQETQYF. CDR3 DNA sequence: TGCGCCAGCAGCTACACGCCCCAAGAGACCCAGTACTTC.

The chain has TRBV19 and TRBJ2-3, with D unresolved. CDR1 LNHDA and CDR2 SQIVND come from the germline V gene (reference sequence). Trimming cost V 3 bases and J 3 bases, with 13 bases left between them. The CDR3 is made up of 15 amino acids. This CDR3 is CASSMNRVGTDTQYF. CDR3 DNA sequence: TGTGCCAGTAGTATGAATCGGGTTGGGACAGATACGCAGTATTTT.

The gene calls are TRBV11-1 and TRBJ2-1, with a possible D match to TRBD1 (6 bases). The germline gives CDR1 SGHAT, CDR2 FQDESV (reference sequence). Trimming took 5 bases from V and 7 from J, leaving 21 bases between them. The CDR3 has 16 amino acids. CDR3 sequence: CASSAPGYPGANEQFF. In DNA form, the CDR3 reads TGTGCCAGCAGCGCCCCGGGATACCCAGGGGCTAATGAGCAGTTCTTC.

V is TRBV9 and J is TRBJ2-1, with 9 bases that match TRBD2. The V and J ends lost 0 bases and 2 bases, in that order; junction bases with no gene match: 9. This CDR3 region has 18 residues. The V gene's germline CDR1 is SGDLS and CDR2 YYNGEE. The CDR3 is CASSVAPPGLAPYNEQFF. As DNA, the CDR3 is TGTGCCAGCAGCGTAGCCCCGCCGGGACTAGCCCCCTACAATGAGCAGTTCTTC.

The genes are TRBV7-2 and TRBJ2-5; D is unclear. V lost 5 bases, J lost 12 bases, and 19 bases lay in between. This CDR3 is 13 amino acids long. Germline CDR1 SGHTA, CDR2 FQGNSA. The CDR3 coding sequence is TGTGCCAGCAGCCAAAGTTCGGACCTACCCGAGTACTTC. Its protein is CASSQSSDLPEYF.